Listed below are T cell receptor beta chains from one sample, sequenced in a study of T cell responses to AZD1222 COVID-19 vaccine. The table came from immunoSEQ multiplex PCR; TCRdb's copy has only in-frame clones and leaves some out. This table holds 110,000 to 150,000 clones, more than 85% found once. The sequences come from peripheral blood, collected on day 0 of AZD1222 vaccination. Receptors were obtained from an adult in good health. Each CDR3 is given with its conserved first and last residue. A D gene is named only where the DNA matches it firmly. Not every row has a clone size; where given, it reads once, few, many or a size class.

D | size | J | V | DNA | CDR3
TRBD2 | NA | TRBJ2-1 | TRBV19 | TGTGCCAGTAGTACGAAGGGACTAGCGTCCTACAATGAGCAGTTCTTC | CASSTKGLASYNEQFF
NA | NA | TRBJ2-2 | TRBV5-1 | TGCGCCAGCAGCTTGGTTGCTTACGCCGGGGAGCTGTTTTTT | CASSLVAYAGELFF
TRBD2 | NA | TRBJ2-5 | TRBV18 | TGTGCCAGCTCATCCGTCGGGGGATTGTCGGGACTAGCGGGAGCTGCCCAGTACTTC | CASSSVGGLSGLAGAAQYF
TRBD1 | once | TRBJ2-7 | TRBV5-6 | TGTGCCAGCAGTTCGGTCCCGGACAGGGGGACCAACGAGCAGTACTTC | CASSSVPDRGTNEQYF
NA | NA | TRBJ2-2 | TRBV18 | TGTGCCAGCTCACCCATACAGACGAACACCGGGGAGCTGTTTTTT | CASSPIQTNTGELFF
NA | NA | TRBJ1-1 | TRBV5-1 | TGCGCCAGCAGCTCCAGCCCAGGCAGGATGAACACTGAAGCTTTCTTT | CASSSSPGRMNTEAFF
NA | once | TRBJ1-1 | TRBV7-2 | TGTGCCAGCAGCTCCAGACTCAACACTGAAGCTTTCTTT | CASSSRLNTEAFF
NA | NA | TRBJ1-1 | TRBV29-1 | TGCAGCGTTGAAAGCGTTATGAACACTGAAGCTTTCTTT | CSVESVMNTEAFF
NA | NA | TRBJ1-4 | TRBV15 | TGTGCCACCAGCAGAGATTATCTCGTATCGGAAAAACTGTTTTTT | CATSRDYLVSEKLFF
TRBD2 | NA | TRBJ2-7 | TRBV7-2 | TGTGCCAGCAGCTGGACTAGCGGGACCTACGAGCAGTACTTC | CASSWTSGTYEQYF
NA | NA | TRBJ2-2 | TRBV7-8 | TGTGCCAGCAGCTTAGCAGGGGCAATGAACACCGGGGAGCTGTTTTTT | CASSLAGAMNTGELFF
NA | NA | TRBJ2-7 | TRBV25-1 | TGTGCCAGCAGTGAATCAGGGACAAAGCCCTACGAGCAGTACTTC | CASSESGTKPYEQYF
NA | NA | TRBJ1-2 | TRBV18 | TGTGCCAGCTCACCGGATCAGGGGTTCGAGACCTATGGCTACACCTTC | CASSPDQGFETYGYTF
TRBD1 | NA | TRBJ2-7 | TRBV10-3 | TGTGCCATCAGTGAGACAGGGGACGAGCAGTACTTC | CAISETGDEQYF
NA | NA | TRBJ1-2 | TRBV30 | TGTGCCTGGAACATGGCCGTTGGAAGCCTCTACACCTTC | CAWNMAVGSLYTF
NA | NA | TRBJ1-5 | TRBV19 | TGTGCCAGTAGTCCGGGAGAAGCCCGCCGGCCCCAGCATTTT | CASSPGEARRPQHF
NA | NA | TRBJ1-4 | TRBV7-9 | TGTGCCAGCACCCCTTTCGATGAAAAACTGTTTTTT | CASTPFDEKLFF
TRBD1 | once | TRBJ1-5 | TRBV6-6 | TGTGCCAGCAGTTACACACAGGGGGATCAGCCCCAGCATTTT | CASSYTQGDQPQHF
NA | NA | TRBJ2-3 | TRBV12-3/TRBV12-4 | TGTGCCAGCAGTACTCAGGGTCCAGATACGCAGTATTTT | CASSTQGPDTQYF
NA | NA | TRBJ2-3 | TRBV27 | TGTGCCACCCACAGCAGCCTAGGACCCTTAGATACGCAGTATTTT | CATHSSLGPLDTQYF
NA | NA | TRBJ2-7 | TRBV24-1 | TGTGCCACCAGTGAGACGGGAGTCACCTACGAGCAGTACTTC | CATSETGVTYEQYF
TRBD2 | NA | TRBJ2-3 | TRBV4-2 | TGTGCCAGCAGCCAGCCCCTTAGACTAGCGTCCACAGATACGCAGTATTTT | CASSQPLRLASTDTQYF
NA | NA | TRBJ2-5 | TRBV7-6 | TGTGCCAGCAGCTTAGAGCAGTTTCAAGAGACCCAGTACTTC | CASSLEQFQETQYF
TRBD2 | NA | TRBJ2-2 | TRBV7-6 | TGTGCCAGCAGGGAGGGACTAGCGGGTATCGGGGAGCTGTTTTTT | CASREGLAGIGELFF
NA | NA | TRBJ1-1 | TRBV6-2/TRBV6-3 | TGTGCCAGCAGTTGGCAGACTGAAGCTTTCTTT | CASSWQTEAFF
NA | NA | TRBJ2-4 | TRBV4-3 | TGCGCCAGCAGCCAAGATGTGGCGGGATCGGCCAAAAACATTCAGTACTTC | CASSQDVAGSAKNIQYF
NA | NA | TRBJ2-7 | TRBV13 | TGTGCCAGCAGCTCAAACTACAGGGTCCGGCACGAGCAGTACTTC | CASSSNYRVRHEQYF
TRBD2 | NA | TRBJ2-1 | TRBV19 | TGTGCCAGTAGTATTGCGGGAGCTTATCATGAGCAGTTCTTC | CASSIAGAYHEQFF
TRBD1 | NA | TRBJ2-7 | TRBV6-6 | TGTGCCAGCAGTTACTCTTCAGGGGGCTACGAGCAGTACTTC | CASSYSSGGYEQYF
NA | NA | TRBJ1-1 | TRBV5-1 | TGCGCCAGCAGCTTGGGGGCAATGAACACTGAAGCTTTCTTT | CASSLGAMNTEAFF
NA | NA | TRBJ1-2 | TRBV12-5 | TGTGCTAGTGGTTTGGCCCCAGCTAACTATGGCTACACCTTC | CASGLAPANYGYTF
TRBD1 | NA | TRBJ1-2 | TRBV5-1 | TGCGCCAGCGAGGACAGGGGTCACTATGGCTACACCTTC | CASEDRGHYGYTF
TRBD2 | NA | TRBJ2-3 | TRBV9 | TGTGCCAGCAGGAAGGGCGGGACTAGCGGAAGCACAGATACGCAGTATTTT | CASRKGGTSGSTDTQYF
NA | NA | TRBJ2-2 | TRBV10-3 | TGTGCCATCAGTGACGTCGGCGGAGGGAACACCGGGGAGCTGTTTTTT | CAISDVGGGNTGELFF
NA | few | TRBJ1-2 | TRBV7-9 | TGTGCCAGCAGCTTAGCGCTGGGCAAGAATGGCTACACCTTC | CASSLALGKNGYTF
NA | NA | TRBJ2-5 | TRBV9 | TGTGCCAGCAGCGTAGGGGTAGCGGATCAAGAGACCCAGTACTTC | CASSVGVADQETQYF
NA | NA | TRBJ2-7 | TRBV3-1/TRBV3-2 | TGTGCCAGCAGCCAAGAGGGGCAGGGAATCTACGAGCAGTACTTC | CASSQEGQGIYEQYF
TRBD2 | NA | TRBJ2-2 | TRBV5-4 | TGTGCCAGCAGCCCACTAGCGGGAGGGCCCACCGGGGAGCTGTTTTTT | CASSPLAGGPTGELFF
NA | NA | TRBJ2-5 | TRBV27 | TGTGCCAGCAGTTTAACCACTCCGGACCCCACCCAAGAGACCCAGTACTTC | CASSLTTPDPTQETQYF
NA | once | TRBJ1-2 | TRBV6-5 | TGTGCCAGCAAACGGGGAGCGAACTATGGCTACACCTTC | CASKRGANYGYTF
NA | NA | TRBJ1-1 | TRBV18 | TGTGCCAGCTCACCGAGCTCCGGGGCGCGGGTGGGCACTGAAGCTTTCTTT | CASSPSSGARVGTEAFF
NA | NA | TRBJ2-3 | TRBV5-4 | TGTGCCAGCAGTCCCGACTCTTATCCCACAGATACGCAGTATTTT | CASSPDSYPTDTQYF
NA | NA | TRBJ1-6 | TRBV7-9 | TGTGCCAGCAGGAAAAGGGATAATTCACCCCTCCACTTT | CASRKRDNSPLHF
NA | NA | TRBJ1-2 | TRBV3-1/TRBV3-2 | TGTGCCAGCAGCTCCCGTTGGGGGGAATATGGCTACACCTTC | CASSSRWGEYGYTF
NA | NA | TRBJ1-6 | TRBV14 | TGTGCCAGCAGCCAAGAACCTCTCGGTTCACCCCTCCACTTT | CASSQEPLGSPLHF
NA | NA | TRBJ1-5 | TRBV5-1 | TGCGCCAGCAGCTTGGCCGGGGAAGCTCAGCCCCAGCATTTT | CASSLAGEAQPQHF
NA | NA | TRBJ2-3 | TRBV6-1 | TGTGCCAGCAGTGAGGATCGGGACACTAGCACAGATACGCAGTATTTT | CASSEDRDTSTDTQYF
NA | few | TRBJ2-2 | TRBV4-1 | TGCGCCAGCAGCCAGCTGGGCGGTCCCGGGGAGCTGTTTTTT | CASSQLGGPGELFF
TRBD2 | NA | TRBJ2-2 | TRBV5-1 | TGCGCCAGCAGCTTGGAGGCTAGCGGTTACACCGGGGAGCTGTTTTTT | CASSLEASGYTGELFF
NA | NA | TRBJ2-1 | TRBV9 | TGTGCCAGCAGCCCTCCCCCCCTTTACAATGAGCAGTTCTTC | CASSPPPLYNEQFF
NA | NA | TRBJ1-1 | TRBV18 | TGTGCCAGCTCACCACTCAGGAACACTGAAGCTTTCTTT | CASSPLRNTEAFF
NA | NA | TRBJ2-7 | TRBV19 | TGTGCCACCACGGGACCCCTCTACGAGCAGTACTTC | CATTGPLYEQYF